This T cell receptor (beta chain) is from a study of CD8 T cells in Susac syndrome. This clonotype showed up just a few times. Random hexamers primed reverse transcription of 0.5 to 1 ug RNA. Amplification of TCR beta CDR3 across 54 Vbeta and 13 Jbeta was performed with immunoSEQ multiplex PCR. TCRdb redid the calling of the immunoSEQ multiplex PCR reads with MiXCR, one entry per CDR3 protein. The data hold fewer than 150,000 distinct CDR3 sequences, with 91% observed a single time. Sequencing of TCR beta covered CD8+ and CD4+ T cells obtained from blood. The study used treatment-naive patients who had stable or active relapsing-remitting disease as multiple sclerosis controls. The CDR3 has 14 residues. The V and J ends lost 5 bases and 7 bases, in that order; junction bases with no gene match: 6. From germline, CDR1 is MNHNS and CDR2 SASEGT.

The specimen was CD8+ T cells from PBMCs. This sequence was found in a human donor with multiple sclerosis. The chain links TRBV6-1 to TRBJ2-1; 9 bases fit TRBD1. CDR3 residues: CASSLGTGRNEQFF. DNA for the CDR3: TGTGCCAGCAGTTTGGGGACAGGGAGGAATGAGCAGTTCTTC.